The 29 T cell receptor beta chains in this list originate from one sample, sequenced in a study of shared clonotypes between healthy human individuals. Assay: immunoSEQ multiplex PCR; the TCRdb copy retains only in-frame clones and omits some. The data show 800,000 or so clones, approximately 97% seen once. Naive CD8 populations comprised CD45RO-negative cells positively selected for CCR7, excluding terminally differentiated effector memory CD45RA+ cells. Input material: naive CD8+ T cells sorted from blood. The receptors originated from a man younger than 40 in good health.

The chain employs TRBV7-9 and TRBJ1-4; D possibly corresponds to TRBD1 (6 bases). This CDR3 contains 15 residues. V was pared by 7 bases and J by 5 bases, with 17 bases between. The germline gives CDR1 SEHNR, CDR2 FQNEAQ (reference sequence). The CDR3: CASNVAGTKNEKLFF. DNA of the CDR3: TGTGCCAGCAACGTGGCCGGGACAAAGAATGAAAAACTGTTTTTT.

CDR3 nucleotide sequence: TGTGCCAGCAACTCCGGGACAGGGGTCAGGGAGCAGTTCTTC. Amino acid sequence: CASNSGTGVREQFF. The chain links TRBV7-2 to TRBJ2-1; 10 positions match TRBD1. V gave up 7 bases and J gave up 10 bases; unmatched junction bases: 10. The CDR3 totals 14 residues. Germline CDR1 and CDR2: SGHTA and FQGNSA.

J is TRBJ1-2 and V is TRBV28; 9 nucleotides match TRBD1. The V segment lost 6 bases and the J segment 1 base; nucleotides outside the gene matches: 12. Germline CDR1 and CDR2: MDHEN and SYDVKM. The CDR3 has 17 amino acids. The CDR3 protein is CASSLRPRDRVNYGYTF. CDR3 DNA sequence: TGTGCCAGCAGCCTAAGGCCCCGGGACAGGGTTAACTATGGCTACACCTTC.

The chain employs TRBV11-2 and TRBJ2-3, with 13 bases aligning to TRBD2. Trimming removed 7 bases from V and 5 bases from J; junction bases left unmatched: 15. CDR3 length equals 18 residues. Germline V gives CDR1 SGHAT, CDR2 FQNNGV. The CDR3 loop reads CASTQPWTSGSIGDTQYF. CDR3 sequence (DNA): TGTGCCAGCACCCAGCCTTGGACTAGCGGGAGTATTGGAGATACGCAGTATTTT.

This chain connects TRBV29-1 to TRBJ2-3, with 10 bases that match TRBD2. Looked up from germline, CDR1 is SQVTM and CDR2 is ANQGSEA. With 4 bases clipped from V and 2 bases from J, the junction kept 6 bases outside the gene matches. The CDR3 extends over 15 amino acids. The CDR3, as DNA: TGCAGCGTTGTCCTAGCGGGGGATTCCACAGATACGCAGTATTTT. Translating gives CSVVLAGDSTDTQYF.

This chain links TRBV2 with TRBJ2-6, with 7 bases identical to TRBD2. V was pared by 9 bases and J by 0 bases, with 5 bases of the junction left unmatched. CDR1 and CDR2 (germline): SNHLY, FYNNEI. The CDR3 length is 15 residues. The CDR3 loop reads CARSGGGSGANVLTF. The CDR3 nucleotides read TGTGCCAGGTCGGGGGGTGGCTCTGGGGCCAACGTCCTGACTTTC.

The chain carries TRBV7-8 and TRBJ2-3; D is uncertain. The CDR3 is 15 residues long. Germline CDR1 reads SGHVS; CDR2 reads FQNEAQ. Trimming left V 2 bases short and J 5 bases short, with 14 bases between. This CDR3 reads CASSLTEVHGDTQYF. The CDR3 coding sequence is TGTGCCAGCAGCTTAACCGAGGTTCATGGAGATACGCAGTATTTT.

The chain combines TRBV25-1 with TRBJ2-7; TRBD1 agrees at 10 bases. V trimming: 6 bases; J trimming: 4 bases; junction bases outside the gene matches: 6. CDR1 and CDR2 (germline): MGHDK, SYGVNS. This CDR3 has 14 residues. The CDR3 DNA reads TGTGCCAGCAGCACACGACAGGGGGCTTACGAGCAGTACTTC. This codes for CASSTRQGAYEQYF.

This sequence joins TRBV19 and TRBJ2-1; 12 nucleotides line up with TRBD2. Germline lookup yields CDR1 LNHDA and CDR2 SQIVND (reference sequence). V lost 7 bases, J lost 0 bases, and 16 bases stayed unmatched. This CDR3 is built from 20 residues. CDR3 DNA: TGTGCCAGTACACCCCTGGTAGGACTAGCGGGAAGAAGCTCCTACAATGAGCAGTTCTTC. The encoded protein is CASTPLVGLAGRSSYNEQFF.

CDR3 coding DNA: TGTGCCAGCACTAGTGGCTACGAGCAGTACTTC. Its translation: CASTSGYEQYF. V gene TRBV25-1 combines with J gene TRBJ2-7; no clear D. V was trimmed by 7 bases and J by 3 bases, leaving 7 bases between them. The CDR3 runs to 11 residues. Germline CDR1 MGHDK, CDR2 SYGVNS.

The chain joins TRBV28 to TRBJ2-1; D is undetermined. The germline CDR1 and CDR2 sequences are MDHEN and SYDVKM. The CDR3 loop spans 14 amino acids. V was shortened by 3 bases and J by 1 base, with 7 bases between the two germline ends. The CDR3 bases are TGTGCCAGCAGTTTTTATGGGTCCTACAATGAGCAGTTCTTC. This encodes CASSFYGSYNEQFF.

This clone was recorded a few times. The chain joins TRBV9 to TRBJ2-2; 11 bases agree with TRBD1. The trim removed 2 bases at V and 7 bases at J, leaving 13 bases unmatched. CDR1 is SGDLS and CDR2 is YYNGEE in the germline V gene. The CDR3 is 18 residues long. The CDR3 nucleotides are TGTGCCAGCAGCGTCCTCGGACAGGGGGCCGTCTTTATCGGGGAGCTGTTTTTT. It is translated as CASSVLGQGAVFIGELFF.

The chain couples TRBV28 to TRBJ2-5; 8 bases map to TRBD2. The CDR3 covers 16 residues. Germline V gene data show CDR1 as MDHEN and CDR2 as SYDVKM. With V trimmed by 6 bases and J by 2 bases, 11 bases remained unmatched. The CDR3 region is CASSFLSGDQQETQYF. CDR3 coding DNA: TGTGCCAGCAGCTTCCTTAGCGGGGATCAACAAGAGACCCAGTACTTC. Full variable domain (outside the CDR3, taken from reference TRBV28 and TRBJ2-5): DVKVTQSSRYLVKRTGEKVFLECVQDMDHENMFWYRQDPGLGLRLIYFSYDVKMKEKGDIPEGYSVSREKKERFSLILESASTNQTSMYLCASSFLSGDQQETQYFGPGTRLLVL.

This clone was recorded once. V usage is TRBV12-5 and J usage is TRBJ1-1, with D perhaps matching TRBD1 (5 bases). The CDR3 has 13 residues. V was pared by 6 bases and J by 4 bases, with 12 bases between. From germline, CDR1 is LGHNT and CDR2 FRNRAP. The CDR3 DNA is TGTGCTAGTGGGGCAGGGTGGGGCACTGAAGCTTTCTTT. This gives the protein CASGAGWGTEAFF.

This chain connects TRBV4-1 to TRBJ2-1, with TRBD2 matching 13 bases. The CDR3 contains 18 residues. Germline V gives CDR1 MGHRA, CDR2 YSYEKL. J was trimmed by 7 bases and V by 0 bases; bases with no gene match: 9. The CDR3 DNA is TGCGCCAGCAGCCAAGATCAACTAGCGGGAGGGCCTAGGAATGAGCAGTTCTTC. This encodes CASSQDQLAGGPRNEQFF.

The V and J genes are TRBV10-2 and TRBJ2-7; D ambiguous. This CDR3 has 13 residues. With 3 bases removed from V and 0 bases from J, the gap between germline ends came to 6 bases. Germline loops: CDR1 WSHSY, CDR2 SAAADI. The CDR3 reads CASSETVSYEQYF. The DNA for the CDR3 is TGCGCCAGCAGTGAAACAGTCTCCTACGAGCAGTACTTC.

V usage is TRBV5-5 and J usage is TRBJ1-3; D gene ambiguous. Trimming stripped 5 bases from V and 0 bases from J, with 12 bases between. Germline CDR1 is SGHKS and CDR2 is YYEKEE (reference sequence). The CDR3 has 15 residues. The CDR3 DNA reads TGTGCCAGCAGTCTTCGGATACACTCTGGAAACACCATATATTTT. Residues: CASSLRIHSGNTIYF. The full variable domain, rest sourced from reference TRBV5-5 and TRBJ1-3, is DAGVTQSPTHLIKTRGQQVTLRCSPISGHKSVSWYQQVLGQGPQFIFQYYEKEERGRGNFPDRFSARQFPNYSSELNVNALLLGDSALYLCASSLRIHSGNTIYFGEGSWLTVV.

The chain combines TRBV7-6 with TRBJ2-2; D remains ambiguous. Germline V gene lookup returns CDR1 SGHVS and CDR2 FNYEAQ. V was shortened by 2 bases and J by 5 bases, with 9 bases between the two germline ends. The length of the CDR3 is 14 residues. CDR3 sequence reads: CASSLYGETGELFF. The CDR3 DNA reads as TGTGCCAGCAGCTTATATGGAGAGACCGGGGAGCTGTTTTTT.

The rearrangement links TRBV7-3 to TRBJ2-1; the D gene is possibly TRBD2 (6 bases). The germline CDR1 and CDR2 sequences are SGHTA and FQGTGA. V gave up 5 bases and J gave up 0 bases, with 11 bases separating them. There are 15 residues in the CDR3. CDR3 in amino acids: CASSRDLSSYNEQFF. The CDR3 DNA reads TGTGCCAGCAGCAGGGACTTGAGCTCCTACAATGAGCAGTTCTTC.

This chain joins TRBV29-1 and TRBJ2-2; 8 bases line up with TRBD2. The CDR3 sequence is 14 residues long. Unmatched junction bases numbered 1, after V lost 1 base and J lost 3 bases. CDR1 is SQVTM and CDR2 is ANQGSEA in the germline V gene. DNA of the CDR3: TGCAGCGTTGAAGGGCGGGAGGACACCGGGGAGCTGTTTTTT. Encoded protein: CSVEGREDTGELFF.

V and J are TRBV11-2 and TRBJ2-2; D gene unclear. CDR1 is SGHAT and CDR2 is FQNNGV in the germline V gene. Trimming took off 3 bases at V and 3 bases at J, with 14 bases between the two ends. This CDR3 contains 16 residues. In nucleotides, the CDR3 is TGTGCCAGCAGCTTGAGCCAGCCTCGAGACACCGGGGAGCTGTTTTTT. This gives the protein CASSLSQPRDTGELFF.

With regard to this clone: This specimen includes other DNA sequences encoding the same CDR3. This sequence joins TRBV27 and TRBJ2-7; 9 bases line up with TRBD2. Per germline, CDR1 MNHEY and CDR2 SMNVEV (reference sequence). V lost 2 bases and J lost 4; bases outside the gene matches: 3. The CDR3 is made up of 14 amino acids. The CDR3 spells CASSLKLAGYEQYF. The DNA of the CDR3 is TGTGCCAGCAGTTTAAAACTAGCGGGTTACGAGCAGTACTTC.

This chain connects TRBV16 to TRBJ2-7, with TRBD2 identical over 11 bases. After removal of 2 bases from V and 0 bases from J, the junction contained 3 bases not matched to a gene. Germline V gives CDR1 KGHSY, CDR2 FQNENV. The CDR3 has 16 residues. The CDR3 DNA follows: TGTGCCAGCAGCCAACCTGGGACTAGCGGCTCCTACGAGCAGTACTTC. It yields the protein CASSQPGTSGSYEQYF.

CDR3 nucleotides: TGCAGCGTTGGTCACCCCAGGAAGGATACGCAGTATTTT. Translating gives CSVGHPRKDTQYF. The chain carries TRBV29-1 and TRBJ2-3; D gene unclear. The CDR3 extends over 13 amino acids. Germline CDR1 is SQVTM and CDR2 is ANQGSEA. Trimming pared 4 bases from V and 6 bases from J, leaving 14 bases between.

V gene TRBV7-9 combines with J gene TRBJ2-3; 11 bases are shared with TRBD2. From germline, CDR1 is SEHNR and CDR2 FQNEAQ (reference sequence). Germline trimming cut 8 bases from V and 8 bases from J; bases unmatched to any gene: 12. This CDR3 is 15 amino acids long. The CDR3 here is CASAVLELAGGTQYF. CDR3 bases: TGTGCCAGCGCAGTTTTAGAGCTAGCGGGAGGTACGCAGTATTTT.

The chain links TRBV7-9 to TRBJ2-7, with 13 positions matching TRBD2. Germline CDR1 SEHNR, CDR2 FQNEAQ (reference sequence). The V and J ends lost 4 bases and 4 bases, in that order; junction bases with no gene match: 10. The CDR3 is 17 residues long. CDR3 DNA sequence: TGTGCCAGCAGCTCCTCATGGACTAGCGGGGGACGTTACGAGCAGTACTTC. It codes for CASSSSWTSGGRYEQYF.

The genes are TRBV2 and TRBJ1-4, with a tentative D call TRBD1 (5 bases). The germline gives CDR1 SNHLY, CDR2 FYNNEI. Trimming stripped 8 bases from V and 7 bases from J, with 17 bases between. The CDR3 has 14 amino acids. CDR3 nucleotide sequence: TGTGCCAGCCGACAAACGGGACGTTTTGAAAAACTGTTTTTT. Translated, it gives CASRQTGRFEKLFF.

The chain uses TRBV9 and TRBJ1-2, with D uncertain. V was shortened by 4 bases and J by 4 bases, with 14 bases between the two germline ends. Germline V gives CDR1 SGDLS, CDR2 YYNGEE. This CDR3 is built from 14 residues. This CDR3 reads CASSPRSGGYGYTF. The CDR3 nucleotides are TGTGCCAGCAGCCCCCGATCCGGCGGCTATGGCTACACCTTC. The whole variable domain, remainder taken from reference TRBV9 and TRBJ1-2, is DSGVTQTPKHLITATGQRVTLRCSPRSGDLSVYWYQQSLDQGLQFLIQYYNGEERAKGNILERFSAQQFPDLHSELNLSSLELGDSALYFCASSPRSGGYGYTFGSGTRLTVV.

The chain uses TRBV29-1 and TRBJ1-1; perhaps TRBD1 as D (6 bases). This CDR3 contains 11 residues. Trimming pared 6 bases from V and 7 bases from J, leaving 12 bases between. In germline, CDR1 is SQVTM, CDR2 ANQGSEA. The CDR3 spells CSVDRNFEAFF. CDR3 nucleotides: TGCAGCGTGGACAGAAACTTTGAAGCTTTCTTT. The full variable domain, rest sourced from reference TRBV29-1 and TRBJ1-1, is SAVISQKPSRDICQRGTSLTIQCQVDSQVTMMFWYRQQPGQSLTLIATANQGSEATYESGFVIDKFPISRPNLTFSTLTVSNMSPEDSSIYLCSVDRNFEAFFGQGTRLTVV.